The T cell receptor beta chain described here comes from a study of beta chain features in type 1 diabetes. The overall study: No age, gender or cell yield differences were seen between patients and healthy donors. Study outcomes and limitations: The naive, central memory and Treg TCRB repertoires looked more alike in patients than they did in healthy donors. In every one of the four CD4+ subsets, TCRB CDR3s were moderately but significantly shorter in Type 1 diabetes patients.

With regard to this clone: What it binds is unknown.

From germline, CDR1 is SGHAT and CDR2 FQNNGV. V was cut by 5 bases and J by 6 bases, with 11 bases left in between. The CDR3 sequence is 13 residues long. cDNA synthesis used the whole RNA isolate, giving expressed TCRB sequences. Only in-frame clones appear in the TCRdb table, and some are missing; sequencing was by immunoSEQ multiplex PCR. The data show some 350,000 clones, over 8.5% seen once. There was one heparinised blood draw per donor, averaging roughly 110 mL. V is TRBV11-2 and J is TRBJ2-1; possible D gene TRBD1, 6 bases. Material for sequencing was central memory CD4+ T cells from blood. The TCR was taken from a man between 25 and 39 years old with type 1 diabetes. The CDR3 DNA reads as TGTGCCAGCAGCACACAGGGTACCAATGAGCAGTTCTTC. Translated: CASSTQGTNEQFF.